These 8 T cell receptor beta chains share one sample of origin, sequenced in a study of CD8+ T cells in alopecia areata. Treatment indicated: oral pan-JAK inhibitor, 5-10 mg twice daily. Reverse transcribed after extraction, RNA yielded cDNA as the sequencing template. Measured with immunoSEQ multiplex PCR; TCRdb has only the in-frame clones, and not every one. In the table there are 150,000 to 200,000 clones, just over 65% of which are singletons. The input for sequencing was CD4+ T cells sorted from blood, taken at week 4, from a patient treated with tofacitinib. The receptor source for this set is a human donor with alopecia areata.

There are a few counts of this clone. The chain is built from TRBV27 and TRBJ1-1; D is ambiguous. This CDR3 is built from 14 residues. Germline-derived CDR1 and CDR2 are MNHEY and SMNVEV (reference sequence). Trimming stripped 2 bases from V and 2 bases from J, with 9 bases between. The CDR3 region has the DNA TGTGCCAGCAGTTTACGTCACAGCAACACTGAAGCTTTCTTT. It yields the protein CASSLRHSNTEAFF.

With regard to this clone: Other DNA sequences in this specimen translate into the identical CDR3. This rearrangement joins TRBV29-1 to TRBJ1-1; no reliable D call. V lost 7 bases and J lost 5, with 8 bases in between. The CDR3 spans 10 residues. CDR1 and CDR2 from the germline V gene are SQVTM and ANQGSEA. CDR3 DNA sequence: TGCAGCGGGGCGGGGACTGAAGCTTTCTTT. Translation gives CSGAGTEAFF.

The V and J genes are TRBV10-3 and TRBJ2-5, with 15 bases lining up with TRBD2. Germline V gives CDR1 ENHRY, CDR2 SYGVKD. The trim removed 5 bases at V and 5 bases at J, leaving 12 bases unmatched. The CDR3 contains 18 residues. CDR3 protein: CAISIGTSGGPVQETQYF. As DNA, the CDR3 is TGTGCCATCAGTATCGGGACTAGCGGGGGGCCGGTGCAGGAGACCCAGTACTTC.

This clone was recorded a few times. The V and J genes are TRBV30 and TRBJ1-1; tentative D call: TRBD1 (6 bases). V lost 5 bases and J 0 bases, leaving 10 bases between the germline ends. The germline V gene encodes CDR1 GTSNPN and CDR2 SVGIG (reference sequence). The CDR3 length is 13 residues. The CDR3 bases are TGTGCCTGGGGGGGGCTGATGAACACTGAAGCTTTCTTT. This sequence encodes CAWGGLMNTEAFF.

There are a few counts of this clone. V usage is TRBV2 and J usage is TRBJ2-1; no firm D call. The V gene lost 5 bases and the J gene lost 10 bases, with 6 bases spanning the gap. Per the germline V gene, CDR1 is SNHLY and CDR2 is FYNNEI. CDR3 size: 10 residues. In DNA form, the CDR3 reads TGTGCCAGCAGTCTCGGGGAGCAGTTCTTC. Protein product: CASSLGEQFF.

The chain uses TRBV27 and TRBJ2-5, with a weak D call TRBD1 (6 bases). V gave up 6 bases and J gave up 1 base, with 15 bases separating them. Looked up from germline, CDR1 is MNHEY and CDR2 is SMNVEV (reference sequence). The CDR3 runs 15 residues. The CDR3 region has the DNA TGTGCCAGCAGCCGTACAGTAGGGGGCCAAGAGACCCAGTACTTC. Its translation: CASSRTVGGQETQYF.

The rearrangement joins TRBV5-1 to TRBJ1-1, with D maybe TRBD1 (5 bases). The CDR3 runs 13 residues. Trimming removed 1 base from V and 7 bases from J, with 11 bases in between. The germline V gene encodes CDR1 SGHRS and CDR2 YFSETQ. The CDR3 spells CASSLRERGEAFF. Written as DNA, the CDR3 is TGCGCCAGCAGCTTGAGGGAGAGGGGTGAAGCTTTCTTT.

The V and J genes are TRBV29-1 and TRBJ2-3; 8 bases fit TRBD1. Germline loops: CDR1 SQVTM, CDR2 ANQGSEA. J gave up 3 bases and V 3 bases, and 5 bases lay outside the gene matches. The CDR3 is 14 residues long. In nucleotides, the CDR3 is TGCAGCGTTGACAGGGGGCTAAGAACAGATACGCAGTATTTT. Translated: CSVDRGLRTDTQYF.